The 14 T cell receptor beta chains reported below all come from one sample, sequenced in a study of human T cells and chemical hapten exposure. Described time point: patch test 2, 6 weeks after DPC sensitization. Noted treatment: therapeutic diphenylcyclopropenone sensitization with weekly scalp DPC. Each CDR3 protein is one row after TCRdb ran MiXCR on the RACE reads. The sample includes about 350,000 distinct CDR3 sequences, about 6% of them seen just once. The specimen comprised whole blood, sampled in connection with sensitization to the hapten diphenylcyclopropenone (DPC). Receptors originate from a woman aged 18-29 years with alopecia areata. Some clones in this sample may be carry-over from other donors' samples.

V gene TRBV2 combines with J gene TRBJ1-2; D remains unclear. Germline-derived CDR1 and CDR2 are SNHLY and FYNNEI. The length of the CDR3 is 18 residues. Trimming removed 4 bases at V and 8 bases at J, with 29 bases between. DNA of the CDR3: TGTGCCAGCAGTGGGGTGGCCCTCCACCCCCTTCGTACTCGAGGCTACACCTTC. Translated, it gives CASSGVALHPLRTRGYTF.

The V and J genes are TRBV5-6 and TRBJ2-3; no clear D gene. Germline assignment: CDR1 SGHDT and CDR2 YYEEEE. Trimming shortened V by 4 bases and J by 7 bases, and 16 bases separated the two germline ends. The CDR3 consists of 14 residues. The CDR3 sequence: CASSLRTRINTQYF. As DNA, the CDR3 is TGTGCCAGCAGCCTCCGGACCCGCATAAATACGCAGTATTTT. The full variable domain, in which reference TRBV5-6 and TRBJ2-3 provide the parts outside the CDR3, is DAGVTQSPTHLIKTRGQQVTLRCSPKSGHDTVSWYQQALGQGPQFIFQYYEEEERQRGNFPDRFSGHQFPNYSSELNVNALLLGDSALYLCASSLRTRINTQYFGPGTRLTVL.

In this sample, this clonotype turned up many times. This chain connects TRBV4-3 to TRBJ1-4; 7 positions match TRBD1. This CDR3 spans 17 amino acids. Germline V gives CDR1 LGHNA, CDR2 YSLEER. The J segment lost 3 bases and the V segment lost 1 base, leaving 8 bases of the junction unmatched. The CDR3 spells CASSQGHRGLANEKLFF. The CDR3 nucleotides are TGCGCCAGCAGCCAAGGGCACAGGGGCTTGGCTAATGAAAAACTGTTTTTT.

This clonotype was recorded a few times. V gene TRBV7-9 combines with J gene TRBJ1-1, with no clear D. This CDR3 contains 15 residues. Germline values: CDR1 SEHNR, CDR2 FQNEAQ (reference sequence). V lost 4 bases, J lost 1 base, and 13 bases lay in between. CDR3 residues: CASSSPGWGNTEAFF. The CDR3 DNA reads as TGTGCCAGCAGCTCGCCGGGGTGGGGGAACACTGAAGCTTTCTTT. Full variable domain (outside the CDR3, taken from reference TRBV7-9 and TRBJ1-1): DTGVSQNPRHKITKRGQNVTFRCDPISEHNRLYWYRQTLGQGPEFLTYFQNEAQLEKSRLLSDRFSAERPKGSFSTLEIQRTEQGDSAMYLCASSSPGWGNTEAFFGQGTRLTVV.

V gene TRBV20-1 combines with J gene TRBJ2-3, with a weak D call TRBD2 (6 bases). There are 13 residues in the CDR3. V was pared by 3 bases and J by 0 bases, with 7 bases between. Germline CDR1 and CDR2: DFQATT and SNEGSKA (reference sequence). The CDR3 nucleotides are TGCAGTGCTAGCGGGACTAGCACAGATACGCAGTATTTT. This codes for CSASGTSTDTQYF.

The sample holds a few counts of this clonotype. The chain employs TRBV10-3 and TRBJ2-7; possible D gene TRBD2, 6 bases. Trimming took off 6 bases at V and 0 bases at J, with 12 bases between the two ends. This CDR3 region has 14 residues. Germline CDR1 reads ENHRY; CDR2 reads SYGVKD. The DNA of the CDR3 is TGTGCCATCAGAGACACGACTAGCTCCTACGAGCAGTACTTC. This encodes CAIRDTTSSYEQYF.

This clonotype was counted many times. This chain uses TRBV29-1 with TRBJ2-3; no firm D call. Trimming left V 5 bases short and J 3 bases short, with 6 bases between. The CDR3 has 11 amino acids. Germline-derived CDR1 and CDR2 are SQVTM and ANQGSEA. The CDR3 is CSVIKTDTQYF. The CDR3 coding sequence is TGCAGCGTTATAAAAACAGATACGCAGTATTTT.

The chain links TRBV4-1 to TRBJ2-1; D possibly matches TRBD1 or TRBD2 (5 bases each). Germline CDR1 MGHRA, CDR2 YSYEKL. The CDR3 loop spans 17 amino acids. With 3 bases removed from V and 0 bases from J, the gap between germline ends came to 15 bases. The chain's CDR3 is CASSQGRGLSSYNEQFF. Here the CDR3 DNA reads TGCGCCAGCAGCCAGGGACGCGGTCTGAGCTCCTACAATGAGCAGTTCTTC.

This clonotype was seen a few times. The gene calls are TRBV6-2 or TRBV6-3 and TRBJ2-7, with TRBD1 matching 7 bases. V lost 5 bases, J lost 0 bases, and 7 bases stayed unmatched. Germline CDR1 reads MNHEY; CDR2 reads SVGEGT. The CDR3 loop spans 15 amino acids. CDR3 nucleotide sequence: TGTGCCAGCAGTAATGCTAGGGGGCTCTCCTACGAGCAGTACTTC. Translation gives CASSNARGLSYEQYF.

The rearrangement uses TRBV4-2 and TRBJ1-5; 8 bases match TRBD1. CDR3 length: 15 amino acids. Germline V gene sequence: CDR1 LGHNA, CDR2 YNFKEQ. Trimming at V came to 0 bases and at J to 6 bases, leaving 4 bases not matched to a gene. The DNA of the CDR3 is TGTGCCAGCAGCCAAGATCGGCAGGGGGCTCAGCCCCAGCATTTT. It yields the protein CASSQDRQGAQPQHF.

In its sample, this clonotype was seen many times. The rearrangement links TRBV7-2 to TRBJ2-3, with a weak D call TRBD2 (5 bases). Germline V gene sequence: CDR1 SGHTA, CDR2 FQGNSA. The CDR3 contains 13 residues. Deletions cut 5 bases from V and 6 bases from J, with 12 bases between. The CDR3, as DNA: TGTGCCAGCAGCCTGGACTTAATGGATACGCAGTATTTT. This translates into CASSLDLMDTQYF.

The chain recombines TRBV2 with TRBJ1-1, with D perhaps matching TRBD1 (5 bases). The CDR3 is 12 amino acids. The germline V gene has CDR1 SNHLY and CDR2 FYNNEI. Between the trimmed V and J ends, which lost 2 bases and 6 bases, there was a span of 7 bases. The CDR3 sequence is CASSEWGAEAFF. For the CDR3, the DNA is TGTGCCAGCAGTGAATGGGGGGCTGAAGCTTTCTTT.

The rearrangement joins TRBV12-3 or TRBV12-4 to TRBJ1-5; 8 positions match TRBD1. The CDR3 runs 14 residues. V gave up 2 bases and J gave up 4 bases; unmatched junction bases: 1. The CDR3 DNA reads TGTGCCAGCAGTTTAAGGGACAGGAATCAGCCCCAGCATTTT. Translating gives CASSLRDRNQPQHF.

V usage is TRBV7-9 and J usage is TRBJ1-2; D gene uncertain. This CDR3 contains 16 residues. Germline CDR1 reads SEHNR; CDR2 reads FQNEAQ (reference sequence). Between the trimmed V and J ends, which lost 1 base and 3 bases, there was a span of 15 bases. The CDR3 loop is CASSLGLAELYYGYTF. As DNA, the CDR3 is TGTGCCAGCAGCTTAGGACTTGCAGAACTTTACTATGGCTACACCTTC.